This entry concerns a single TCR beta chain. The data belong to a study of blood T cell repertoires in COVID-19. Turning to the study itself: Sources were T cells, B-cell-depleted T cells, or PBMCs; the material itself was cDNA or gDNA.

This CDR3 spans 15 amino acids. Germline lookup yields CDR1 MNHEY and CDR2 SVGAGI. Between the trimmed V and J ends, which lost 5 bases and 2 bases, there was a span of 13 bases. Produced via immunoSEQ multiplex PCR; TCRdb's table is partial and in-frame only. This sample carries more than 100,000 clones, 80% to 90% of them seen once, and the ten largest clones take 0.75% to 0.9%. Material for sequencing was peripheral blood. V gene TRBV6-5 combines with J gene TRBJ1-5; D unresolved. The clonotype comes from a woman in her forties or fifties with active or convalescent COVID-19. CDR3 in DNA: TGTGCCAGCAGTCGGTCGGGGTCCGGCAATCAGCCCCAGCATTTT. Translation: CASSRSGSGNQPQHF.